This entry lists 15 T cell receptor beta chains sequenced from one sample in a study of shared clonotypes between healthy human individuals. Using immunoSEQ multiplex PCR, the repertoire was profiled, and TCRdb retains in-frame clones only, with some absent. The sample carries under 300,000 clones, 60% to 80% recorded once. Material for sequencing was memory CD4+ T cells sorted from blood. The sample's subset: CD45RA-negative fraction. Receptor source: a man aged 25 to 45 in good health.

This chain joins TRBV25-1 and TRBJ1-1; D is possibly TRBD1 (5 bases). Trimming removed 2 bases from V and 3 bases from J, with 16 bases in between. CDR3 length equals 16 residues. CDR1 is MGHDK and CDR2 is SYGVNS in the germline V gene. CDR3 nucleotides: TGTGCCAGCAGTGAAGTTGGACCCGGGGCCGACACTGAAGCTTTCTTT. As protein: CASSEVGPGADTEAFF.

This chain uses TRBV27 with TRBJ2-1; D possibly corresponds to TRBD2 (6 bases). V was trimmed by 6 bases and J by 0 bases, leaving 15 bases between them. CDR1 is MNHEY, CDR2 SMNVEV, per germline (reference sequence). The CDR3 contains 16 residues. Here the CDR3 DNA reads TGTGCCAGCAGCCCAATAGCGGAGAGCTCCTACAATGAGCAGTTCTTC. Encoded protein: CASSPIAESSYNEQFF.

CDR3: CASSLHKTTYEQYF. The CDR3 nucleotides read TGTGCCAGCAGTTTGCATAAGACCACCTACGAGCAGTACTTC. The V and J genes are TRBV6-1 and TRBJ2-7; D remains unclear. This CDR3 comprises 14 residues. Trimming removed 5 bases at V and 2 bases at J, with 13 bases between. Germline CDR1 is MNHNS and CDR2 is SASEGT.

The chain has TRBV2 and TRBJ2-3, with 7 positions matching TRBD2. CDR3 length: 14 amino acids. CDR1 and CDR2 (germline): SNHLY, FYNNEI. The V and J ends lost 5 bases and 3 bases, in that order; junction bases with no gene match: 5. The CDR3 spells CASSLMGLTDTQYF. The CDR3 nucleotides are TGTGCCAGCAGTCTTATGGGACTAACAGATACGCAGTATTTT.

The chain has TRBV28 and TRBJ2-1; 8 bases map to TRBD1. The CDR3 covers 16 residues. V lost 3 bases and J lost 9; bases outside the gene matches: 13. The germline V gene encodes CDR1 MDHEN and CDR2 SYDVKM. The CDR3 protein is CASSFGVGQGISEQFF. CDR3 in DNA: TGTGCCAGCAGTTTCGGCGTAGGACAGGGCATCAGTGAGCAGTTCTTC.

The CDR3 coding sequence is TGCGCCAGCAGGCGACAGGGGGCCGGGGAGCTGTTTTTT. Amino acid sequence: CASRRQGAGELFF. The V gene is TRBV4-1, the J gene TRBJ2-2; 9 nucleotides match TRBD1. The junction had 2 bases not matched to a gene; V was cut back by 6 bases and J by 6 bases. The CDR3 is 13 residues long. Germline V gene sequence: CDR1 MGHRA, CDR2 YSYEKL.

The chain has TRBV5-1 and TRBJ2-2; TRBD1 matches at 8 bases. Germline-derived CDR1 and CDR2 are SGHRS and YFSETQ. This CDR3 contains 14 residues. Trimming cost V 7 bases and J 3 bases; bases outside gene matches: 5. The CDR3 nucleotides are TGCGCCAGCGGTCAGACAGGGGACACCGGGGAGCTGTTTTTT. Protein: CASGQTGDTGELFF.

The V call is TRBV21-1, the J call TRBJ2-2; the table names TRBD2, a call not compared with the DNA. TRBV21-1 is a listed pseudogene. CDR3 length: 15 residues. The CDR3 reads CASSKVRERTGELFF. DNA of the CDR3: TGTGCCAGCAGCAAAGTTCGGGAGCGCACCGGGGAGCTGTTTTTT.

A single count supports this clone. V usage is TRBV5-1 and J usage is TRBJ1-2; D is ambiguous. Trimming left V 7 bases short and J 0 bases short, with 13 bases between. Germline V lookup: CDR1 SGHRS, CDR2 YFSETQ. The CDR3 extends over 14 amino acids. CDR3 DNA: TGCGCCAGCGCGCTCGAGACATCTAACTATGGCTACACCTTC. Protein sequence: CASALETSNYGYTF.

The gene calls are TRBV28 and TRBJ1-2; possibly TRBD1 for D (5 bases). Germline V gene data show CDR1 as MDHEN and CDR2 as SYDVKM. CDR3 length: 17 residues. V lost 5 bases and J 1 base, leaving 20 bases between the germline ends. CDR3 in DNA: TGTGCCAGCAGTCGACTCAGTCTTAGACAGCATAACTATGGCTACACCTTC. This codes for CASSRLSLRQHNYGYTF.

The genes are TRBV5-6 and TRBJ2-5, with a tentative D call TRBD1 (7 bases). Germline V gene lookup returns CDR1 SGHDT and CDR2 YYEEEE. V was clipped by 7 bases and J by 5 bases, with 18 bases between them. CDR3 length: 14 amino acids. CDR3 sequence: CASSEGARGETQYF. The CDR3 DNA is TGTGCCAGCTCGGAGGGGGCGAGGGGGGAGACCCAGTACTTC.

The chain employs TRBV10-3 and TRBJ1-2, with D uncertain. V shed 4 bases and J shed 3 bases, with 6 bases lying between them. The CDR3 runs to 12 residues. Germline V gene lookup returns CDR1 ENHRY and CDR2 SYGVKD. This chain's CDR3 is CAISGTDYGYTF. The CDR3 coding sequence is TGTGCCATCAGTGGGACTGACTATGGCTACACCTTC.

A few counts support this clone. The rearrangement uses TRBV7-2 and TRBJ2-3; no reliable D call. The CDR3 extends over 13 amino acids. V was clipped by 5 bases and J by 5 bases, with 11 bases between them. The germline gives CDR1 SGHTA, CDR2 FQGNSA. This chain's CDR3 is CASSTEPEDTQYF. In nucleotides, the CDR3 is TGTGCCAGCAGCACTGAACCGGAAGATACGCAGTATTTT.

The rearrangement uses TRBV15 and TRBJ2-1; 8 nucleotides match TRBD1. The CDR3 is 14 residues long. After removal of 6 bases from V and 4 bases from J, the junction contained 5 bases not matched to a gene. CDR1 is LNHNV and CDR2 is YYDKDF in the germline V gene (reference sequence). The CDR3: CATSLRQGYNEQFF. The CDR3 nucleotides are TGTGCCACCAGTTTGAGACAGGGGTACAATGAGCAGTTCTTC. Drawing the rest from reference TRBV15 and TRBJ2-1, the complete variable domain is DAMVIQNPRYQVTQFGKPVTLSCSQTLNHNVMYWYQQKSSQAPKLLFHYYDKDFNNEADTPDNFQSRRPNTSFCFLDIRSPGLGDTAMYLCATSLRQGYNEQFFGPGTRLTVL.

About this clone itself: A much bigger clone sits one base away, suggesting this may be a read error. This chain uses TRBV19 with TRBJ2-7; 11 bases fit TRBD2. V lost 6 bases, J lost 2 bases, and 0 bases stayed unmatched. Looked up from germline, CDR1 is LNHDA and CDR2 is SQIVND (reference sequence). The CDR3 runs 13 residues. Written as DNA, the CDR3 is TGTGCCAGTAGACTAGCGGGAGCCTACGAGCAGTACTTC. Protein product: CASRLAGAYEQYF.